This T cell receptor beta chain comes out of a study of read filtering for tumor transcriptome and immune sequencing. Study in general: Mean patient age was approximately 66 years, range about 47 to 90; 16 to 20 male, 12 to 15 female. TCR-mapped reads were about 4 to 10.27 million with IR-seq versus roughly 85 to 1,300 with RNA-seq. Notes on the study in general: This fraction held mixed bone marrow immune cells after CD138-negative sorting.

This CDR3 spans 12 amino acids. V gave up 7 bases and J gave up 7 bases, with 17 bases separating them. The germline CDR1 and CDR2 sequences are SQVTM and ANQGSEA. In its sample, this clonotype was seen many times. Its antigen is not identified. Molecular barcoded adaptors covering alpha/delta and beta/gamma chains were used on roughly 400 ng RNA. TCRdb analysed the reads with MiXCR anew, one entry per CDR3 protein. This sample has about 50,000 distinct CDR3 sequences, with 20% found just once. The sample taken for sequencing was a population of CD138-negative cells sorted from bone marrow. The receptor comes from a donor aged 40 or older with multiple myeloma. J is TRBJ2-7 and V is TRBV29-1; D may be TRBD1 or TRBD2 (5 bases each). Here the CDR3 DNA reads TGCAGCGCCCTGGGACGAGGGAGAGAGCAGTACTTC. It specifies CSALGRGREQYF.